Reported below is one TCR beta chain. In its sample, this clonotype was seen a few times. It has no known antigen specificity. The input lacks base qualities; no much larger clone sits a single base away. This sample is drawn from a study of T cells after yellow fever vaccination (dated by TCRdb to the late 2010s). Looking at the study overall: The SMART-Seq v4 Ultra Low Input RNA kit was used to prepare libraries from fractions with low cell numbers. To follow T-cell clones before and after primary and booster YFV17D yellow fever vaccination, bulk TCR alpha and beta repertoires were sequenced over time. Bulk PBMC replicates and cell subsets were isolated from blood drawn at multiple timepoints before and after both primary and secondary immunization. The cohort comprised two healthy male donors, one aged 18 to 29 and one aged 30 to 40 years. Broad study findings and their caveats: Computational filtering was needed because FACS-sorted repertoires could contain abundant contaminating clonotypes from the bulk population. Most clones expanded after primary vaccination (almost 97% of CD4 and 80% to 90% of CD8) were re-detected after the booster, suggesting that broad memory maintenance occurred. A small fraction of clonotypes appeared in both the CD4 and CD8 compartments, likely as a result of convergent recombination. Because the study included only two donors, the extent to which the findings can be generalized is limited. Compared with the primary T-cell response, the secondary T-cell response was faster but weaker, reaching its peak on day 5 rather than on day 15.

Synthesis of TCR cDNA relied on 5'RACE template switching, a step that introduced a universal primer site along with unique molecular identifiers. Priming for cDNA synthesis came from both the TCR alpha and TCR beta constant segments. Library amplification involved two PCR steps, and the second step added sample barcodes and sequencing adapters. Sequencing of the libraries was done on either Illumina HiSeq 2500 (2x100 bp) or NovaSeq (2x150 bp). Per the original workflow: Demultiplexing of reads and collapsing into UMI consensus sequences were performed with MIGEC, and V(D)J alignment was carried out with MiXCR. Vaccine-responding clonotypes were defined with edgeR using replicate PBMC samples, requiring FDR below 0.01 and a log2 fold change above 5 up to day 15. Each bulk clonotype was labeled CD4 or CD8 based on which sequenced repertoire, CD4 or CD8, contained the clonotype at higher abundance. Through fastp at Q25 and MiXCR, TCRdb rebuilt clones from the public reads, retaining in-frame beta chains. Records with the same CDR3 protein are collapsed into one entry carrying the most frequent genes and DNA. Here the V and J calls rest on TCRdb's processing, not on the authors' analysis. The sample has 550,000 to 750,000 distinct CDR3 sequences on record, approximately 15% of them singletons. The ten top clones hold around 15% of the sample.

The treatment or condition label for this specimen denotes: live attenuated yellow fever vaccine strain. At each blood-draw timepoint, two biological replicates of bulk PBMCs were obtained. PBMCs were isolated from peripheral blood using a standard Ficoll-Paque protocol. TriZol was used to extract RNA from bulk PBMCs, from CD4 and CD8 fractions, and from dextramer-positive and dextramer-negative fractions. Deletion took 0 bases off V and 5 bases off J, with a span of 14 bases between the germline ends. Its CDR3 holds 15 amino acids, cysteine through phenylalanine. Of the read, only the CDR3 DNA is kept; its 45 bases are in frame from base 1. CDR1 DFQATT and CDR2 SNEGSKA are derived from the germline V gene (reference sequence).

The specimen comprised PBMCs, sampled on the day of the yellow fever booster vaccination. The sequence was obtained from a man in his thirties or forties who received the YFV17D yellow fever vaccine. This chain is built from TRBV20-1 and TRBJ2-1; the D gene is perhaps TRBD1, on 5 matching bases. In nucleotides, the sequence is TGCAGTGCTAGAGAGTCGGCAGGGTCGAACAATGAGCAGTTCTTC. The encoded protein is CSARESAGSNNEQFF.